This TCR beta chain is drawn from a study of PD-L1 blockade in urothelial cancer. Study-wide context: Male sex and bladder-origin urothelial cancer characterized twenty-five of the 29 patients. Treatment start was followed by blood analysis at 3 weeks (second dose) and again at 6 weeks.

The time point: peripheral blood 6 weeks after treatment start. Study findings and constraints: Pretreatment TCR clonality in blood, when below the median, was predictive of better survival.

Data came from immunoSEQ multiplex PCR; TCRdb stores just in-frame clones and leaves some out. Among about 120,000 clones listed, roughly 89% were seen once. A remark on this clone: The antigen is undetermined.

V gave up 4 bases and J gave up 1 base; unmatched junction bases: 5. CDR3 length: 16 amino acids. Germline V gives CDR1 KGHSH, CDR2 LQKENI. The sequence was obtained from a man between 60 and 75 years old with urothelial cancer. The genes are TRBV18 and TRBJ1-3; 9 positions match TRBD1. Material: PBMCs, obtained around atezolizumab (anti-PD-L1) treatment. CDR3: CASSQAGTGSGNTIYF. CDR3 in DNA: TGTGCCAGCTCACAAGCCGGGACAGGGTCTGGAAACACCATATATTTT.